This section outlines one T cell receptor (beta chain) sequence together with its context. The antigen is not known. The data belong to a study of beta chain features in type 1 diabetes. Every bit of the isolated RNA underwent reverse transcription, so sequencing read expressed TCRB transcripts. Reads from naive, central memory and regulatory T cell samples averaged around 3.5 million. Libraries were prepared by immunoSEQ multiplex PCR; TCRdb keeps only in-frame clonotypes and omits some of them. Of fewer than 450,000 clones in the sample, 13% were seen once. CDR1 MNHNS and CDR2 SASEGT come from the germline V gene. Trimming cost V 3 bases and J 3 bases, with 18 bases left between them. CDR3 length: 16 amino acids. Broader study findings: The similarity of naive, central memory and Treg TCRB repertoires appeared greater among patients than among healthy donors. At VDJ recombination sites, type 1 diabetes patients had fewer insertions and more deleted nucleotides. TCRB CDR3s from Type 1 diabetes patients were moderately but significantly shorter in all four CD4+ subsets.

Sorting produced populations that all topped 95% purity. The sequence derives from a young woman with type 1 diabetes. Sequencing was done on a sample of naive CD4+ T cells from blood. V is TRBV6-1 and J is TRBJ2-7; a possible D gene is TRBD1 (5 bases). The CDR3 DNA is TGTGCCAGCAGTGATCGGAGTAGGGGAAATGGCTACGAGCAGTACGTC. It encodes CASSDRSRGNGYEQYV.